One sample yielded the 32 T cell receptor beta chains listed below, sequenced in a study of cytomegalovirus exposure and HLA in healthy donors. This table comes from immunoSEQ multiplex PCR, and its TCRdb copy is limited to in-frame clones, with some not included. Among about 56,000 clones, approximately 92% were seen once, and the ten largest hold more than 0.95%. Sample: PBMCs. All receptors derive from a young man in good health and CMV-seronegative.

The genes are TRBV15 and TRBJ2-3; TRBD1 matches 9 bases. Germline values: CDR1 LNHNV, CDR2 YYDKDF (reference sequence). This CDR3 comprises 15 residues. The ends lost 4 bases at V and 7 bases at J; junction bases unmatched: 9. The CDR3 sequence: CATSNRTGGGNTQYF. The DNA of the CDR3 is TGTGCCACCAGCAACCGAACAGGGGGCGGGAATACGCAGTATTTT. Looking up the rest from reference TRBV15 and TRBJ2-3 gives the full variable domain: DAMVIQNPRYQVTQFGKPVTLSCSQTLNHNVMYWYQQKSSQAPKLLFHYYDKDFNNEADTPDNFQSRRPNTSFCFLDIRSPGLGDTAMYLCATSNRTGGGNTQYFGPGTRLTVL.

The chain employs TRBV18 and TRBJ2-6; 9 bases map to TRBD1. V gave up 5 bases and J gave up 2 bases; unmatched junction bases: 4. CDR3 length equals 16 residues. Looked up from germline, CDR1 is KGHSH and CDR2 is LQKENI. CDR3 DNA sequence: TGTGCCAGCTCAGGACAGGGGATCCCTGGGGCCAACGTCCTGACTTTC. Translated, it gives CASSGQGIPGANVLTF.

The CDR3 nucleotides are TGTGCCAGCTCACCGGCCTTACAAGAGACCCAGTACTTC. Translated, it gives CASSPALQETQYF. V gene TRBV18 combines with J gene TRBJ2-5; D gene unclear. V shed 3 bases and J shed 2 bases, with 7 bases lying between them. The CDR3 consists of 13 residues. Germline loops: CDR1 KGHSH, CDR2 LQKENI.

Only one count was recorded for this clone. This chain connects TRBV4-3 to TRBJ1-5; no definite D call. Per germline, CDR1 LGHNA and CDR2 YSLEER. The CDR3 contains 16 residues. Between the trimmed V and J ends, which lost 0 bases and 3 bases, there was a span of 12 bases. The CDR3 nucleotides are TGCGCCAGCAGCCAAGAACAAGGACGGGACAATCAGCCCCAGCATTTT. Translation gives CASSQEQGRDNQPQHF.

The genes are TRBV5-5 and TRBJ2-7, with 8 bases identical to TRBD2. V gave up 4 bases and J gave up 6 bases; unmatched junction bases: 12. The CDR3 sequence is 15 residues long. Germline V gives CDR1 SGHKS, CDR2 YYEKEE (reference sequence). CDR3 sequence: CASSEHPGGVTEQYF. CDR3 coding DNA: TGTGCCAGCAGCGAGCACCCGGGGGGGGTAACCGAGCAGTACTTC.

The rearrangement links TRBV28 to TRBJ2-6; maybe TRBD2 (6 bases). The CDR3 is made up of 16 amino acids. The germline V and J ends were trimmed by 3 bases and 2 bases, with 11 bases remaining between them. Per germline, CDR1 MDHEN and CDR2 SYDVKM. The CDR3 region has the DNA TGTGCCAGCAGTTTTTGGCGGGGTCCTGGGGCCAACGTCCTGACTTTC. This translates into CASSFWRGPGANVLTF.

This chain connects TRBV27 to TRBJ2-1; D unclear. The CDR3 covers 11 residues. Germline V CDR1 and CDR2: MNHEY, SMNVEV (reference sequence). V was clipped by 8 bases and J by 7 bases, with 9 bases between them. The CDR3 sequence is CASAISNEQFF. In DNA, the CDR3 is TGTGCCAGCGCGATCTCTAATGAGCAGTTCTTC.

The CDR3 protein is CASTSSYEQYF. The CDR3 coding sequence is TGTGCCAGTACCTCTTCCTACGAGCAGTACTTC. The J gene is TRBJ2-5, the V gene TRBV19, with D unclear. Gene TRBJ2-7 matches the end of the DNA better, so the J call may be wrong. Germline CDR1 reads LNHDA; CDR2 reads SQIVND (reference sequence). The CDR3 has 11 amino acids.

This chain links TRBV28 with TRBJ1-5; no firm D call. CDR1 is MDHEN, CDR2 SYDVKM, per germline. The CDR3 covers 15 residues. Trimming took off 6 bases at V and 0 bases at J, with 12 bases between the two ends. CDR3 sequence: CASSRGFNSNQPQHF. CDR3 bases: TGTGCCAGCAGCCGGGGATTTAATAGCAATCAGCCCCAGCATTTT. Filled out from reference TRBV28 and TRBJ1-5, the complete variable domain reads DVKVTQSSRYLVKRTGEKVFLECVQDMDHENMFWYRQDPGLGLRLIYFSYDVKMKEKGDIPEGYSVSREKKERFSLILESASTNQTSMYLCASSRGFNSNQPQHFGDGTRLSIL.

The chain employs TRBV7-2 and TRBJ2-3; 9 bases align to TRBD1. This CDR3 region has 16 residues. Per germline, CDR1 SGHTA and CDR2 FQGNSA. The trim removed 4 bases at V and 2 bases at J, leaving 7 bases unmatched. The CDR3: CASSSGQGFFTDTQYF. Here the CDR3 DNA reads TGTGCCAGCAGCTCGGGACAGGGCTTTTTCACAGATACGCAGTATTTT.

This chain connects TRBV6-1 to TRBJ2-5; 11 positions agree with TRBD1. CDR3 length: 13 residues. Germline V gene lookup returns CDR1 MNHNS and CDR2 SASEGT. J lost 4 bases, V lost 7 bases, and 2 bases had no gene match. The CDR3 nucleotides read TGTGCCAGCAACGGACAGGGGGCAGAGACCCAGTACTTC. Its protein product is CASNGQGAETQYF.

The J gene is TRBJ2-1, the V gene TRBV7-2; tentatively, D is TRBD2 (6 bases). CDR3 length equals 13 residues. With 1 base removed from V and 10 bases from J, the gap between germline ends came to 11 bases. Germline CDR1 SGHTA, CDR2 FQGNSA. CDR3 sequence: CASSLVISGEQFF. The CDR3 DNA follows: TGTGCCAGCAGCTTAGTGATTAGCGGAGAGCAGTTCTTC.

CDR3 nucleotides: TGTGCCAGCAGTTCCCCTCGCGAGCAGTACTTC. The encoded protein is CASSSPREQYF. V usage is TRBV28 and J usage is TRBJ2-7; D call uncertain. V was shortened by 4 bases and J by 6 bases, with 7 bases between the two germline ends. Germline loops: CDR1 MDHEN, CDR2 SYDVKM. This CDR3 has 11 residues.

This clone was seen once. The chain has TRBV4-2 and TRBJ1-3, with D possibly being TRBD1 (5 bases). V was clipped by 4 bases and J by 6 bases, with 19 bases between them. The CDR3 extends over 16 amino acids. The germline CDR1 and CDR2 sequences are LGHNA and YNFKEQ. The CDR3 DNA is TGTGCCAGCAGCCTCGGGGGGACGGGGGTAGCAAACACCATATATTTT. It codes for CASSLGGTGVANTIYF.

Worth noting for this clone: Compared with germline, one end of the junction differs, possibly owing to a read error. The rearrangement links TRBV7-9 to TRBJ2-5, with 8 bases identical to TRBD2. Germline V gene data show CDR1 as SEHNR and CDR2 as FQNEAQ (reference sequence). The CDR3 runs 12 residues. The CDR3 spells CASSLKTSAMNF. The CDR3 bases are TGTGCCAGCAGCTTAAAGACTAGCGCCATGAACTTC.

This clone showed up just a few times. The chain couples TRBV5-6 to TRBJ1-1; 7 bases fit TRBD1. Trimming removed 4 bases from V and 8 bases from J; junction bases left unmatched: 14. CDR1 SGHDT and CDR2 YYEEEE come from the germline V gene. This CDR3 comprises 15 residues. In DNA form, the CDR3 reads TGTGCCAGCAGCCGACCGGGACAGCGCGCCTTGGAAGCTTTCTTT. Its protein product is CASSRPGQRALEAFF.

This clone was recorded only once. The rearrangement uses TRBV7-6 and TRBJ2-1, with D uncertain. The CDR3 sequence is 15 residues long. The V gene lost 1 base and the J gene lost 7 bases, with 14 bases spanning the gap. Germline V gene lookup returns CDR1 SGHVS and CDR2 FNYEAQ. CDR3 DNA sequence: TGTGCCAGCAGCTTAGTGTCCGGGTCGTCGAATGAGCAGTTCTTC. It yields the protein CASSLVSGSSNEQFF. Supplemented by reference TRBV7-6 and TRBJ2-1, the full variable domain reads GAGVSQSPRYKVTKRGQDVALRCDPISGHVSLYWYRQALGQGPEFLTYFNYEAQQDKSGLPNDRFSAERPEGSISTLTIQRTEQRDSAMYRCASSLVSGSSNEQFFGPGTRLTVL.

The V gene is TRBV21-1, the J gene TRBJ2-7; the table's D call of TRBD2 was not tested on the DNA. TRBV21-1 is a pseudogene locus. This CDR3 has 23 amino acids. The CDR3 sequence is CASSKVPKEHSGSSFFSFYEQYF. CDR3 DNA: TGTGCCAGCAGCAAAGTTCCAAAGGAACATAGCGGGAGTTCCTTCTTTTCCTTTTACGAGCAGTACTTC.

V is TRBV28 and J is TRBJ2-3; TRBD2 matches 9 bases. The ends lost 3 bases at V and 6 bases at J; junction bases unmatched: 7. The CDR3 has 15 amino acids. Germline-derived CDR1 and CDR2 are MDHEN and SYDVKM. In DNA, the CDR3 is TGTGCCAGCAGTTTTAGGCGGGAGGGCCGGGATACGCAGTATTTT. Protein product: CASSFRREGRDTQYF.

To note about this clone: The sample has other DNA sequences that encode this CDR3 too. The V call is TRBV7-6, the J call TRBJ2-3, with 11 bases matching TRBD2. This CDR3 spans 15 amino acids. Germline V lookup: CDR1 SGHVS, CDR2 FNYEAQ. V trimming: 5 bases; J trimming: 1 base; junction bases outside the gene matches: 2. The CDR3 protein is CASSPLAGGTDTQYF. The CDR3 nucleotides are TGTGCCAGCAGCCCACTAGCGGGAGGCACAGATACGCAGTATTTT.

This rearrangement joins TRBV7-6 to TRBJ2-1; 7 bases are shared with TRBD2. Losses at the gene ends were 1 base for V and 8 bases for J; bases not matched to a gene: 11. There are 16 residues in the CDR3. Per the germline V gene, CDR1 is SGHVS and CDR2 is FNYEAQ. CDR3 in DNA: TGTGCCAGCAGCTTAGTCGCGCGGGAGACACTCGATGAGCAGTTCTTC. Translation gives CASSLVARETLDEQFF.

The rearrangement links TRBV29-1 to TRBJ2-7, with 8 positions matching TRBD1. Germline V gene sequence: CDR1 SQVTM, CDR2 ANQGSEA. V trimming: 6 bases; J trimming: 2 bases; junction bases outside the gene matches: 6. The CDR3 contains 13 residues. The CDR3 DNA reads as TGCAGCGTAGGAGGACAGGGCCCCTACGAGCAGTACTTC. It is translated as CSVGGQGPYEQYF.

V usage is TRBV11-3 and J usage is TRBJ2-5; a possible D gene is TRBD1 (5 bases). Germline CDR1 SGHNT, CDR2 YENEEA. There are 15 residues in the CDR3. Trimming cost V 2 bases and J 3 bases, with 13 bases left between them. The CDR3 nucleotides are TGTGCCAGCAGCTTAAGGCCAGGGCGTAAAGAGACCCAGTACTTC. The encoded protein is CASSLRPGRKETQYF.

The chain links TRBV7-2 to TRBJ2-5; perhaps TRBD1 as D (5 bases). Trimming removed 2 bases at V and 2 bases at J, with 9 bases between. CDR3 length: 14 amino acids. CDR1 is SGHTA and CDR2 is FQGNSA in the germline V gene. For the CDR3, the DNA is TGTGCCAGCAGCTTACGGCGACAGCAAGAGACCCAGTACTTC. Translating gives CASSLRRQQETQYF.

V is TRBV7-2 and J is TRBJ2-2, with a possible D match to TRBD2 (5 bases). Germline CDR1 SGHTA, CDR2 FQGNSA. The CDR3 runs to 14 residues. V was cut by 1 base and J by 3 bases, with 6 bases left in between. CDR3 protein: CASSLVRDTGELFF. The CDR3 nucleotides read TGTGCCAGCAGCTTAGTGAGGGACACCGGGGAGCTGTTTTTT.

The chain has TRBV27 and TRBJ1-5; 7 nucleotides agree with TRBD1. The CDR3 loop spans 15 amino acids. The V gene end was trimmed by 2 bases and the J gene end by 1 base; junction bases not matched to a gene: 2. Germline CDR1 and CDR2: MNHEY and SMNVEV (reference sequence). Here the CDR3 reads CASSLEGQSNQPQHF. The CDR3 DNA follows: TGTGCCAGCAGTTTAGAGGGACAGAGCAATCAGCCCCAGCATTTT.

The chain recombines TRBV28 with TRBJ2-2, with D unclear. V lost 3 bases to trimming and J lost 10 bases, with 9 bases between them. CDR3 length equals 12 residues. The germline V gene has CDR1 MDHEN and CDR2 SYDVKM. As DNA, the CDR3 is TGTGCCAGCAGTTTCAGGCATGAGGAGCTGTTTTTT. It yields the protein CASSFRHEELFF.

The rearrangement links TRBV11-2 to TRBJ2-5; a weak D match, TRBD2 (5 bases). V was trimmed by 2 bases and J by 5 bases, leaving 15 bases between them. Germline-derived CDR1 and CDR2 are SGHAT and FQNNGV. CDR3 length equals 15 residues. CDR3 loop: CASSLSRGFGETQYF. CDR3 in DNA: TGTGCCAGCAGCTTATCAAGAGGGTTTGGCGAGACCCAGTACTTC.

This clone was recorded only once. The J gene is TRBJ2-1, the V gene TRBV19; 10 positions match TRBD2. The CDR3 length is 15 residues. With 5 bases clipped from V and 2 bases from J, the junction kept 3 bases outside the gene matches. Germline assignment: CDR1 LNHDA and CDR2 SQIVND (reference sequence). The CDR3 protein is CASSLGLATYNEQFF. CDR3 nucleotides: TGTGCCAGTAGTCTGGGACTAGCGACCTACAATGAGCAGTTCTTC.

The chain links TRBV21-1 to TRBJ1-5; the DNA was not used to check the table's D call, TRBD1. TRBV21-1 is flagged as a pseudogene. CDR3 length: 16 residues. CDR3: CASSKGDTGGDQPQHF. The CDR3 nucleotides are TGTGCCAGCAGCAAAGGGGACACAGGGGGCGACCAGCCCCAGCATTTT.

The chain recombines TRBV5-5 with TRBJ2-1; 12 bases align to TRBD2. Germline V lookup: CDR1 SGHKS, CDR2 YYEKEE (reference sequence). Trimming removed 1 base from V and 8 bases from J; junction bases left unmatched: 10. The CDR3 consists of 17 residues. CDR3: CASSLLRSSGRVDEQFF. The CDR3, as DNA: TGTGCCAGCAGCTTGCTTCGCTCTAGCGGGAGGGTTGATGAGCAGTTCTTC. Full variable domain (remainder filled in from reference TRBV5-5 and TRBJ2-1): DAGVTQSPTHLIKTRGQQVTLRCSPISGHKSVSWYQQVLGQGPQFIFQYYEKEERGRGNFPDRFSARQFPNYSSELNVNALLLGDSALYLCASSLLRSSGRVDEQFFGPGTRLTVL.

This chain uses TRBV6-1 with TRBJ1-2; 10 nucleotides match TRBD1. Germline loops: CDR1 MNHNS, CDR2 SASEGT. There are 15 residues in the CDR3. V lost 6 bases, J lost 3 bases, and 7 bases stayed unmatched. The CDR3 DNA follows: TGTGCCAGCAGGGAGACCGGGACAGGGGACTATGGCTACACCTTC. It codes for CASRETGTGDYGYTF.